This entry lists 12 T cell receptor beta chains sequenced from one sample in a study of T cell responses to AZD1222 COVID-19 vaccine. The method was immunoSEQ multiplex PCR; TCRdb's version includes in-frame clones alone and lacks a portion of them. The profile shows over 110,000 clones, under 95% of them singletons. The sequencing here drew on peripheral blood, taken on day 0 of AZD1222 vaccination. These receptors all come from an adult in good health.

The CDR3 sequence: CASSIGGLGYGYTF. The CDR3 region has the DNA TGTGCCAGTAGTATTGGGGGGCTCGGCTATGGCTACACCTTC. The chain uses TRBV19 and TRBJ1-2, with D possibly TRBD1 on 6 matching bases. Per germline, CDR1 LNHDA and CDR2 SQIVND (reference sequence). The CDR3 loop spans 14 amino acids. V was pared by 3 bases and J by 4 bases, with 12 bases between.

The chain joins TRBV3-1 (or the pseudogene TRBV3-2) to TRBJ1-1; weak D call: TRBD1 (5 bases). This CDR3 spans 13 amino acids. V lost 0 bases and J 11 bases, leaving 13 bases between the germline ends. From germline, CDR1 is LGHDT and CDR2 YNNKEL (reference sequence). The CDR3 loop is CASSQDLGWGAFF. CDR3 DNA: TGTGCCAGCAGCCAAGACCTGGGGTGGGGGGCTTTCTTT.

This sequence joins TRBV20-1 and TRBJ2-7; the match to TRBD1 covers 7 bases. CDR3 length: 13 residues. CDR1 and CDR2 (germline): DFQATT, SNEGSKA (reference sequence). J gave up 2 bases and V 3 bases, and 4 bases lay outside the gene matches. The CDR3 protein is CSASGDSTYEQYF. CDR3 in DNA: TGCAGTGCTAGTGGGGACAGCACCTACGAGCAGTACTTC.

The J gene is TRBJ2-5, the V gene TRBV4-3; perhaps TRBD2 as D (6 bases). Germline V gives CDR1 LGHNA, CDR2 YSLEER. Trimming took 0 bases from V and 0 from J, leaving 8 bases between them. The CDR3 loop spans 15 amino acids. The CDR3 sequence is CASSQDGLNQETQYF. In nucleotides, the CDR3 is TGCGCCAGCAGCCAAGATGGACTAAACCAAGAGACCCAGTACTTC.

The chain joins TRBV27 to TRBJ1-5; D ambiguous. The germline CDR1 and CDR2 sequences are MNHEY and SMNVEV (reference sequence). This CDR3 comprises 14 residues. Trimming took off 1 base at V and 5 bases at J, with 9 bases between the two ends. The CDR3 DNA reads TGTGCCAGCAGTTTATGGTACCCAGATCAGCCCCAGCATTTT. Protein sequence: CASSLWYPDQPQHF.

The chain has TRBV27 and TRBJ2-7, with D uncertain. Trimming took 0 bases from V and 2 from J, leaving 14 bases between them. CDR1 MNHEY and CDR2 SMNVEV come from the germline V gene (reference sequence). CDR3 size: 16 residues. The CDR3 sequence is CASSLSVGQVAYEQYF. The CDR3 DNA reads TGTGCCAGCAGTTTATCGGTAGGCCAGGTTGCCTACGAGCAGTACTTC.

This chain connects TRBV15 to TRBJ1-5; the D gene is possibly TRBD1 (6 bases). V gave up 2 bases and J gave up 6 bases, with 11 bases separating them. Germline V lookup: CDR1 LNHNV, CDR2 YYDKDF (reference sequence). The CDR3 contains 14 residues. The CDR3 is CATSRTGLAQPQHF. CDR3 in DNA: TGTGCCACCAGCAGAACAGGGTTAGCTCAGCCCCAGCATTTT. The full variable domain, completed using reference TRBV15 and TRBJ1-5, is DAMVIQNPRYQVTQFGKPVTLSCSQTLNHNVMYWYQQKSSQAPKLLFHYYDKDFNNEADTPDNFQSRRPNTSFCFLDIRSPGLGDTAMYLCATSRTGLAQPQHFGDGTRLSIL.

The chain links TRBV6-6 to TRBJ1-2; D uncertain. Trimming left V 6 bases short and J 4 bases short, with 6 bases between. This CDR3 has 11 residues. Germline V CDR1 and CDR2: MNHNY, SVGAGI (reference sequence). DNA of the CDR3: TGTGCCAGCAGCTACGGCTATGGCTACACCTTC. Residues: CASSYGYGYTF.

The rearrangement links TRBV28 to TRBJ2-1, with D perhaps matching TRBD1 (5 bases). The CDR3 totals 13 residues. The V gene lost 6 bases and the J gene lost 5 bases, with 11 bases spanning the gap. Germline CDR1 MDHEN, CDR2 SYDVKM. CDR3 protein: CASRRQSNNEQFF. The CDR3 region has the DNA TGTGCCAGCAGGAGACAGAGTAACAATGAGCAGTTCTTC.

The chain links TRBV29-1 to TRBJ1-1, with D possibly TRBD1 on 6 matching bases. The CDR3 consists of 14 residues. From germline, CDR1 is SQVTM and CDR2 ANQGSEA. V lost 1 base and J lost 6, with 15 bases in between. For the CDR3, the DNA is TGCAGCGTTGAAGGACGGCGGGGGGCCCCTGAAGCTTTCTTT. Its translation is CSVEGRRGAPEAFF. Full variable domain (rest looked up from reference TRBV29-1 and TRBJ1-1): SAVISQKPSRDICQRGTSLTIQCQVDSQVTMMFWYRQQPGQSLTLIATANQGSEATYESGFVIDKFPISRPNLTFSTLTVSNMSPEDSSIYLCSVEGRRGAPEAFFGQGTRLTVV.

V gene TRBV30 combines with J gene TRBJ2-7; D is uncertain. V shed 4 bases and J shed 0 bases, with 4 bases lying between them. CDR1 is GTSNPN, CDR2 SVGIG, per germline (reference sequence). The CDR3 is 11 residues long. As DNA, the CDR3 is TGTGCCTGGACTAGCTCCTACGAGCAGTACTTC. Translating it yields CAWTSSYEQYF.

The CDR3 is CASSLAGQDEQYF. The CDR3 coding sequence is TGTGCCAGCAGCTTAGCAGGACAGGACGAGCAGTACTTC. The chain recombines TRBV7-8 with TRBJ2-7; 7 nucleotides line up with TRBD1. There are 13 residues in the CDR3. Germline CDR1 reads SGHVS; CDR2 reads FQNEAQ. The junction had 1 base not matched to a gene; V was cut back by 0 bases and J by 5 bases.